This is a list of T cell receptor beta chains from one sample in a study of cytomegalovirus exposure and HLA in healthy donors. Sequenced by immunoSEQ multiplex PCR; TCRdb stores in-frame clones only, minus some. The data show almost 200,000 clones, roughly 81% seen once. Sequencing was carried out using PBMCs. All receptors derive from a woman in her twenties or thirties in good health and CMV-seronegative. Each CDR3 is given with its conserved first and last residue. Fields, in order: J gene, V gene, CDR3 protein.

J gene: TRBJ2-4; V gene: TRBV7-2; CDR3 protein: CASSVPDRGAIQYF
J gene: TRBJ2-7; V gene: TRBV6-1; CDR3 protein: CASSDVAASAPYSYEQYF
J gene: TRBJ2-7; V gene: TRBV6-1; CDR3 protein: CASRDSRTGPREQYF
J gene: TRBJ1-2; V gene: TRBV9; CDR3 protein: CASAGEEQRNYGYTF
J gene: TRBJ2-2; V gene: TRBV10-1; CDR3 protein: CASSARGGATGELFF
J gene: TRBJ1-3; V gene: TRBV5-6; CDR3 protein: CASSLGQVVSGNTIYF
J gene: TRBJ2-7; V gene: TRBV5-5; CDR3 protein: CASTRGGAYEQYF
J gene: TRBJ1-2; V gene: TRBV27; CDR3 protein: CASRLEDRGVGGYTF
J gene: TRBJ1-1; V gene: TRBV4-1; CDR3 protein: CASSARDRANTEAFF
J gene: TRBJ2-5; V gene: TRBV6-5; CDR3 protein: CASSSGETQYF
J gene: TRBJ1-1; V gene: TRBV7-9; CDR3 protein: CASSFMTGGTEAFF
J gene: TRBJ1-1; V gene: TRBV15; CDR3 protein: CATSRVERNTEAFF
J gene: TRBJ2-1; V gene: TRBV7-2; CDR3 protein: CASSLALASGRGNEQFF
J gene: TRBJ2-5; V gene: TRBV11-2; CDR3 protein: CASSPPPQYQETQYF
J gene: TRBJ1-5; V gene: TRBV6-5; CDR3 protein: CASSYLRDSNQPQHF